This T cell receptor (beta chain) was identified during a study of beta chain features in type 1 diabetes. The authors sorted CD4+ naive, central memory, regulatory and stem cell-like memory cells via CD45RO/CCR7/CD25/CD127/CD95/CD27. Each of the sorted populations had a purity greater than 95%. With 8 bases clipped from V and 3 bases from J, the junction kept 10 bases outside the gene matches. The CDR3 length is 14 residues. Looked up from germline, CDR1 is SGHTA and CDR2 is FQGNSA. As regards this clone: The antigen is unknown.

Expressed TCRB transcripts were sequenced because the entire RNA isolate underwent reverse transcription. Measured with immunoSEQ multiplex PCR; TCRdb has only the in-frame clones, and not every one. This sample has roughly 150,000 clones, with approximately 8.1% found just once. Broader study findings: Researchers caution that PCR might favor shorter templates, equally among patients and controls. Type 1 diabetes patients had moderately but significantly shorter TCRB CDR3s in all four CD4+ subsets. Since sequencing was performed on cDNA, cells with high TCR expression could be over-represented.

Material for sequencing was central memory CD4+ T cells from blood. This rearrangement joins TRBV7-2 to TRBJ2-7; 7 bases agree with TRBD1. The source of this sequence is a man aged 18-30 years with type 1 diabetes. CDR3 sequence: CASGPRDRFYEQYF. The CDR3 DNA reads TGTGCCAGCGGTCCCCGGGACAGATTCTACGAGCAGTACTTC.